This record looks at one TCR beta chain sequence and its context. Its cognate antigen is unknown. Documented treatment: oral pan-JAK inhibitor, 5-10 mg twice daily. Those with alopecia areata gave lesional scalp punch biopsies and peripheral blood. Both CD4+ and CD8+ T cells were separated by sorting PBMCs. The CDR3 contains 13 residues. Trimming pared 8 bases from V and 7 bases from J, leaving 18 bases between. Per germline, CDR1 SGDLS and CDR2 YYNGEE. TCR sequencing used cDNA made by reverse transcription of extracted RNA. Data came from immunoSEQ multiplex PCR; TCRdb stores just in-frame clones and leaves some out. In the table there are some 200,000 clones, more than 55% of which are singletons. This record belongs to a study of CD8+ T cells in alopecia areata. Overall study results and limits: In scalp samples, resident alphabeta T cells of normal skin are also sequenced.

This clonotype was sampled from a human donor with alopecia areata. This specimen was CD4+ T cells sorted from blood, taken at week 4, from a patient treated with tofacitinib. The rearrangement joins TRBV9 to TRBJ1-2; D remains unclear. In DNA, the CDR3 is TGTGCCAGTCGAGGAGAGGGCATCGGTGGCTACACCTTC. Its protein is CASRGEGIGGYTF.